Presented here are 32 T cell receptor beta chains from one specimen sequenced in a study of graft-versus-host responses after intestinal transplantation. No antigens are known for them. Data came from immunoSEQ multiplex PCR; TCRdb stores just in-frame clones and leaves some out. The sample carries some 120,000 clones, just over 90% recorded once. Sequences were derived from unstimulated CD4+ T cells sorted from spleen or lymph node cells, sampled before intestinal transplant. The source of these receptors is a human donor who received an intestinal transplant.

The chain recombines TRBV18 with TRBJ1-3, with 7 bases fitting TRBD1. Looked up from germline, CDR1 is KGHSH and CDR2 is LQKENI. V shed 6 bases and J 3 bases; nucleotides not matched to a gene: 5. The CDR3 is 14 amino acids. CDR3 in amino acids: CASSPDRVGNTIYF. Written as DNA, the CDR3 is TGTGCCAGCTCGCCTGACAGGGTTGGAAACACCATATATTTT.

The chain has TRBV5-1 and TRBJ1-1; a weak D match, TRBD1 (5 bases). Germline V CDR1 and CDR2: SGHRS, YFSETQ. The CDR3 loop spans 11 amino acids. V lost 2 bases, J lost 7 bases, and 6 bases lay in between. The CDR3 nucleotides read TGCGCCAGCAGCTTCGACAGTGAAGCTTTCTTT. Translation gives CASSFDSEAFF.

This clone was observed a handful of times. The rearrangement uses TRBV6-1 and TRBJ1-6, with 10 nucleotides matching TRBD1. The V gene end was trimmed by 3 bases and the J gene end by 9 bases; junction bases not matched to a gene: 5. This CDR3 region has 15 residues. Germline lookup yields CDR1 MNHNS and CDR2 SASEGT. The CDR3 loop reads CASSEWDRGGSPLHF. The CDR3 DNA is TGTGCCAGCAGTGAGTGGGACAGGGGAGGTTCACCCCTCCACTTT.

J is TRBJ1-5 and V is TRBV5-6; maybe TRBD1 (5 bases). The CDR3 has 15 amino acids. The germline V and J ends were trimmed by 1 base and 5 bases, with 13 bases remaining between them. CDR1 is SGHDT, CDR2 YYEEEE, per germline. The chain's CDR3 is CASSLSRAFYQPQHF. The CDR3 bases are TGTGCCAGCAGCTTGAGCAGGGCGTTTTATCAGCCCCAGCATTTT.

About this clone: The sample has other DNA sequences that encode this CDR3 too. The genes are TRBV19 and TRBJ1-5; D is possibly TRBD1 (5 bases). The CDR3 contains 13 residues. From germline, CDR1 is LNHDA and CDR2 SQIVND (reference sequence). V lost 3 bases, J lost 4 bases, and 7 bases lay in between. CDR3 nucleotide sequence: TGTGCCAGTAGTATTCGGGGGAATCAGCCCCAGCATTTT. It codes for CASSIRGNQPQHF.

The V and J genes are TRBV2 and TRBJ2-2; maybe TRBD1 (6 bases). This CDR3 is built from 14 residues. Germline V CDR1 and CDR2: SNHLY, FYNNEI. Trimming removed 4 bases from V and 6 bases from J, with 12 bases in between. The chain's CDR3 is CASSALQGSGELFF. CDR3 sequence (DNA): TGTGCCAGCAGTGCATTACAGGGATCCGGGGAGCTGTTTTTT.

The rearrangement links TRBV7-2 to TRBJ1-2, with 8 bases lining up with TRBD1. This CDR3 has 13 residues. In germline, CDR1 is SGHTA, CDR2 FQGNSA. The ends lost 5 bases at V and 8 bases at J; junction bases unmatched: 7. CDR3 bases: TGTGCCAGCAGCCGGGACAGGACTTACGGCTACACCTTC. This sequence encodes CASSRDRTYGYTF.

J is TRBJ2-3 and V is TRBV6-7; 7 bases fit TRBD2. TRBV6-7 is an ORF; its function is uncertain. This CDR3 has 15 residues. J was trimmed by 3 bases and V by 2 bases; bases with no gene match: 5. The CDR3 coding sequence is TGTGCCAGCAGTTACCGTGGGGGGGGGACAGATACGCAGTATTTT. It translates to CASSYRGGGTDTQYF.

This chain links TRBV6-5 with TRBJ2-1, with 11 bases aligning to TRBD1. This CDR3 comprises 15 residues. CDR1 is MNHEY and CDR2 is SVGAGI in the germline V gene. The trim removed 6 bases at V and 2 bases at J, leaving 3 bases unmatched. CDR3 DNA: TGTGCCAGCAGCCGGGACAGGGGGGCCTACAATGAGCAGTTCTTC. Translated: CASSRDRGAYNEQFF.

V and J are TRBV5-1 and TRBJ2-7, with a possible D match to TRBD2 (8 bases). The CDR3 runs to 17 residues. V lost 2 bases to trimming and J lost 3 bases, with 21 bases between them. Germline CDR1 reads SGHRS; CDR2 reads YFSETQ. CDR3 DNA: TGCGCCAGCAGCTTTTCCTTGACTAGCGCAGGGGGCTACGAGCAGTACTTC. Protein: CASSFSLTSAGGYEQYF.

The V call is TRBV28, the J call TRBJ1-2; tentative D call: TRBD1 (6 bases). Germline V gives CDR1 MDHEN, CDR2 SYDVKM. Deletions cut 6 bases from V and 4 bases from J, with 12 bases between. The CDR3 contains 13 residues. The CDR3 sequence: CASRFDRRYGYTF. CDR3 sequence (DNA): TGTGCCAGCAGGTTTGACAGGCGCTATGGCTACACCTTC.

CDR3 bases: TGTGCCAGCAGCCCCGCCCGGACGGGAATGAACACTGAAGCTTTCTTT. Amino acid sequence: CASSPARTGMNTEAFF. This chain joins TRBV5-8 and TRBJ1-1, with D hard to call. Germline CDR1 reads SGHTS; CDR2 reads YDEGEE. The CDR3 loop spans 16 amino acids. Trimming left V 4 bases short and J 0 bases short, with 16 bases between.

V gene TRBV4-3 combines with J gene TRBJ2-1; 8 nucleotides align to TRBD2. CDR1 LGHNA and CDR2 YSLEER come from the germline V gene. J lost 1 base, V lost 2 bases, and 10 bases had no gene match. CDR3 length: 18 amino acids. Written as DNA, the CDR3 is TGCGCCAGCAGCCAACCCTTGGGCAGCGGGGGATCCTACAATGAGCAGTTCTTC. Protein sequence: CASSQPLGSGGSYNEQFF.

The rearrangement links TRBV7-9 to TRBJ2-7; tentative D call: TRBD2 (5 bases). CDR3 length: 15 residues. Trimming removed 5 bases from V and 3 bases from J, with 17 bases in between. Germline V gives CDR1 SEHNR, CDR2 FQNEAQ (reference sequence). CDR3 amino acids: CASSDSEVRSYEQYF. In DNA form, the CDR3 reads TGTGCCAGCAGCGACTCGGAGGTTCGCAGCTACGAGCAGTACTTC.

Only one count was recorded for this clone. CDR3 sequence: CASTIDLRGGRDTQYF. CDR3 nucleotide sequence: TGTGCCAGCACCATCGATCTGCGAGGGGGCCGAGATACGCAGTATTTT. This chain uses TRBV6-6 with TRBJ2-3; 7 nucleotides line up with TRBD1. The CDR3 has 16 amino acids. J lost 5 bases, V lost 7 bases, and 15 bases had no gene match. Germline-derived CDR1 and CDR2 are MNHNY and SVGAGI (reference sequence).

The V and J genes are TRBV27 and TRBJ1-5; tentatively, D is TRBD1 (6 bases). The CDR3 has 15 amino acids. CDR1 and CDR2 from the germline V gene are MNHEY and SMNVEV (reference sequence). V was clipped by 6 bases and J by 0 bases, with 12 bases between them. In nucleotides, the CDR3 is TGTGCCAGCAGGCCGACAGGAATTAGCAATCAGCCCCAGCATTTT. Its protein is CASRPTGISNQPQHF.

The V call is TRBV29-1, the J call TRBJ2-3, with 11 bases identical to TRBD2. The CDR3 is made up of 14 amino acids. Trimming cost V 6 bases and J 1 base; bases outside gene matches: 3. The germline V gene has CDR1 SQVTM and CDR2 ANQGSEA. CDR3 sequence: CSVAGLAGTDTQYF. For the CDR3, the DNA is TGCAGCGTCGCGGGACTAGCGGGCACAGATACGCAGTATTTT.

This chain connects TRBV30 to TRBJ2-6; D ambiguous. Germline V gene data show CDR1 as GTSNPN and CDR2 as SVGIG (reference sequence). The ends were cut back, 0 bases at V and 0 bases at J, with 3 bases in the middle. The CDR3 covers 14 residues. CDR3 coding DNA: TGTGCCTGGAGTGTTAACTCTGGGGCCAACGTCCTGACTTTC. It codes for CAWSVNSGANVLTF.

V and J are TRBV6-6 and TRBJ1-1, with TRBD1 as a possible D gene (6 bases). Germline CDR1 reads MNHNY; CDR2 reads SVGAGI (reference sequence). The CDR3 is 12 residues long. The V end was cut by 6 bases, the J end by 3 bases, with 8 bases between. Here the CDR3 DNA reads TGTGCCAGCAGACAGGGTGACACTGAAGCTTTCTTT. It is translated as CASRQGDTEAFF.

CDR3 sequence (DNA): TGTGCCAGCAGCTGGGGTACAGGGCCGGAGACCCAGTACTTC. Translation: CASSWGTGPETQYF. This chain links TRBV7-2 with TRBJ2-5; tentatively, D is TRBD1 (6 bases). Per germline, CDR1 SGHTA and CDR2 FQGNSA. Trimming removed 4 bases from V and 5 bases from J, with 14 bases in between. The CDR3 is 14 amino acids. The full variable domain, rest sourced from reference TRBV7-2 and TRBJ2-5, is GAGVSQSPSNKVTEKGKDVELRCDPISGHTALYWYRQSLGQGLEFLIYFQGNSAPDKSGLPSDRFSAERTGGSVSTLTIQRTQQEDSAVYLCASSWGTGPETQYFGPGTRLLVL.

This clone showed up just once. The CDR3 loop reads CASSTGNYGNQPQHF. For the CDR3, the DNA is TGTGCCAGCAGCACAGGGAATTATGGCAATCAGCCCCAGCATTTT. V is TRBV7-2 and J is TRBJ1-5; TRBD1 is a possible D gene (6 bases). The CDR3 runs to 15 residues. V was pared by 5 bases and J by 2 bases, with 13 bases between. Germline CDR1 reads SGHTA; CDR2 reads FQGNSA.

V usage is TRBV5-1 and J usage is TRBJ2-6; no definite D call. The CDR3 runs to 16 residues. Germline values: CDR1 SGHRS, CDR2 YFSETQ. The ends were cut back, 0 bases at V and 2 bases at J, with 9 bases in the middle. The CDR3 loop is CASSLVAPTGANVLTF. CDR3 DNA sequence: TGCGCCAGCAGCTTGGTGGCCCCCACTGGGGCCAACGTCCTGACTTTC.

The J gene is TRBJ2-1, the V gene TRBV5-1; possibly TRBD2 for D (6 bases). V lost 0 bases to trimming and J lost 2 bases, with 6 bases between them. The V gene's germline CDR1 is SGHRS and CDR2 YFSETQ. This CDR3 is built from 14 residues. CDR3 protein: CASSLGLAYNEQFF. CDR3 coding DNA: TGCGCCAGCAGCTTGGGACTAGCCTACAATGAGCAGTTCTTC.

A single count supports this clone. J is TRBJ1-1 and V is TRBV7-6; possibly TRBD1 for D (5 bases). The CDR3 has 15 amino acids. V was shortened by 10 bases and J by 0 bases, with 18 bases between the two germline ends. Per the germline V gene, CDR1 is SGHVS and CDR2 is FNYEAQ. In DNA, the CDR3 is TGTGCCACCGCTCGGACACCGGCCATGAACACTGAAGCTTTCTTT. Translation: CATARTPAMNTEAFF.

This clone was counted a single time. The CDR3 reads CSVEHVRGAGAYNEQFF. CDR3 DNA sequence: TGCAGCGTTGAACACGTTAGGGGGGCGGGGGCCTACAATGAGCAGTTCTTC. The chain joins TRBV29-1 to TRBJ2-1, with a possible D match to TRBD2 (7 bases). Germline CDR1 is SQVTM and CDR2 is ANQGSEA. This CDR3 comprises 17 residues. Deletions cut 2 bases from V and 2 bases from J, with 19 bases between.

V usage is TRBV7-9 and J usage is TRBJ1-1, with unresolved D. Germline-derived CDR1 and CDR2 are SEHNR and FQNEAQ (reference sequence). The CDR3 extends over 13 amino acids. V dropped 8 bases and J dropped 0 bases, with 10 bases sitting between them. The CDR3 DNA reads as TGTGCCAGCTCAAGCTTAATGAACACTGAAGCTTTCTTT. It is translated as CASSSLMNTEAFF.

The chain joins TRBV6-1 to TRBJ2-7; D may be TRBD2 (6 bases). This CDR3 has 16 amino acids. CDR1 and CDR2 from the germline V gene are MNHNS and SASEGT. With 2 bases removed from V and 1 base from J, the gap between germline ends came to 15 bases. In DNA, the CDR3 is TGTGCCAGCAGTGAATCATTGTCCGCGGGATCCTACGAGCAGTACTTC. Amino acid sequence: CASSESLSAGSYEQYF.

The chain recombines TRBV7-2 with TRBJ2-3, with D perhaps TRBD1 (6 bases). The CDR3 consists of 15 residues. V was clipped by 7 bases and J by 0 bases, with 14 bases between them. Per germline, CDR1 SGHTA and CDR2 FQGNSA. The CDR3 bases are TGTGCCAGCACCGCGTTGGGGGCCAGCACAGATACGCAGTATTTT. Protein: CASTALGASTDTQYF.

This chain uses TRBV5-1 with TRBJ2-5; no clear D gene. Trimming stripped 1 base from V and 2 bases from J, with 9 bases between. CDR3 length: 14 amino acids. Germline V gene data show CDR1 as SGHRS and CDR2 as YFSETQ. The CDR3 loop reads CASSLTVPQETQYF. For the CDR3, the DNA is TGCGCCAGCAGCTTGACAGTACCTCAAGAGACCCAGTACTTC.

The V gene is TRBV7-9, the J gene TRBJ2-5, with 10 bases aligning to TRBD1. The DNA end is a closer match to TRBJ2-7, so the J assignment may be wrong. CDR1 is SEHNR and CDR2 is FQNEAQ in the germline V gene (reference sequence). This CDR3 has 14 residues. The DNA of the CDR3 is TGTGCCAGCAGCCGGACAGGGGGTACCTACGAGCAGTACTTC. It yields the protein CASSRTGGTYEQYF.

The chain uses TRBV11-2 and TRBJ1-2; 11 positions match TRBD1. Germline values: CDR1 SGHAT, CDR2 FQNNGV. CDR3 length: 15 residues. The J segment lost 3 bases and the V segment lost 3 bases, leaving 3 bases of the junction unmatched. The CDR3 is CASSFWDRGDYGYTF. The CDR3, as DNA: TGTGCCAGCAGCTTTTGGGACAGGGGGGACTATGGCTACACCTTC.

A note on this clone: Here the CDR3 omits its conserved ending phenylalanine or tryptophan, so a read error is the likely source. The gene calls are TRBV7-2 and TRBJ1-2, with 9 bases identical to TRBD1. The germline CDR1 and CDR2 sequences are SGHTA and FQGNSA. The CDR3 has 14 residues. The V segment lost 5 bases and the J segment 5 bases; nucleotides outside the gene matches: 6. CDR3: CASSRTGATYGYTL. CDR3 coding DNA: TGTGCCAGCAGCAGGACAGGGGCGACATATGGCTACACCCTC.